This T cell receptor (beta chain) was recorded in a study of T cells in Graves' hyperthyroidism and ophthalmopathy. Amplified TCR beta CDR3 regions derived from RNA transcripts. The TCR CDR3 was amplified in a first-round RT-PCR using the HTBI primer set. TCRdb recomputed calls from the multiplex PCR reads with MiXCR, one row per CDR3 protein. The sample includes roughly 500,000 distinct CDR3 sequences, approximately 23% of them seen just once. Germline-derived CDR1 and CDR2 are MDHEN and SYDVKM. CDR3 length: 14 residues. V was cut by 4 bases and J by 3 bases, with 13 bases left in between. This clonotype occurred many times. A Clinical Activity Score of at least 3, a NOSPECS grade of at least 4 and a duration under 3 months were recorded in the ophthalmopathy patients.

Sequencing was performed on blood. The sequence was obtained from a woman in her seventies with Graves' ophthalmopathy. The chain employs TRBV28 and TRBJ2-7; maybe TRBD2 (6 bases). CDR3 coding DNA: TGTGCCAGCAGTTCCGGGAGAGGTGACTACGAGCAGTACTTC. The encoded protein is CASSSGRGDYEQYF.